The clone carrying this TCR beta chain was observed once. This specimen comes from a study of sequential checkpoint blockade in melanoma. Study-wide background: Randomization was 1:1 between first-line nivolumab→ipilimumab and ipilimumab→nivolumab.

Treatment denoted: randomized to nivolumab then ipilimumab (arm A) or the reverse (arm B). No patient had prior DNA-damaging chemotherapy. Sorted cells were live CD3+CD8+, lacking CD19 and CD56, from PBMCs. Data came from immunoSEQ multiplex PCR; TCRdb stores just in-frame clones and leaves some out. The sample yields around 12,000 clones, 55% to 70% seen once. The specimen comprised CD8+ T cells sorted from blood (inferred from file names), sampled from a patient given nivolumab and ipilimumab in sequence. This TCR came from a human donor with melanoma.

The DNA for the CDR3 is TGTGCCAGTAGACCCCGGGACAGGGGATTCGAGCAGTACTTC. Translating gives CASRPRDRGFEQYF. This chain joins TRBV19 and TRBJ2-7; 10 positions agree with TRBD1. Trimming at V came to 6 bases and at J to 6 bases, leaving 8 bases not matched to a gene. Germline CDR1 and CDR2: LNHDA and SQIVND (reference sequence). The CDR3 runs to 14 residues.